This TCR beta chain stems from a study of beta chain features in type 1 diabetes. As for the study in general: Healthy donors and patients had similar age, gender and cell yields. The study, taken as a whole, reports: Type 1 diabetes patients showed a moderate but significant shortening of TCRB CDR3s in all four CD4+ subsets.

Stem cell-like memory, regulatory, central memory and naive CD4+ cells were sorted via CD45RO/CCR7/CD25/CD127/CD95/CD27. This clone appeared a few times. Its antigen remains unknown. Sequencing targeted expressed TCRB transcripts, as all isolated RNA had been reverse transcribed. For naive, central memory and regulatory T cell samples, reads averaged roughly 3.7 million. Only in-frame clones appear in the TCRdb table, and some are missing; sequencing was by immunoSEQ multiplex PCR. The sample shows 680,000 or so clones, 13% of them seen only once. J lost 5 bases, V lost 2 bases, and 5 bases had no gene match. The CDR3 contains 16 residues. CDR1 is MGHDK, CDR2 SYGVNS, per germline.

The receptor was isolated from a man in his late teens or twenties with type 1 diabetes. The rearrangement links TRBV25-1 to TRBJ2-2; 10 bases are shared with TRBD1. The specimen was naive CD4+ T cells from blood. The CDR3 sequence is CASSEPGQGRTGELFF. CDR3 sequence (DNA): TGTGCCAGCAGTGAACCGGGACAGGGGCGAACCGGGGAGCTGTTTTTT.